The 10 T cell receptor beta chains below come from one sample, sequenced in a study of blood T cells in healthy people across ages (dated by TCRdb to between 2015 and 2016). Library preparation used 5' RACE. TCRdb shows the sequencer as Illumina HiSeq 2500. A second 7 to 11 cycle PCR used a sample-barcoded 5' primer and a J-beta primer mix. TCRdb reanalyzed the raw reads on its own, using fastp at Q25 for trimming and MiXCR for clone calling, and kept in-frame beta chains. For every CDR3 protein sequence, its rows merge into one entry that carries the most common genes and DNA. Counted in this sample were about 780,000 distinct CDR3 sequences; roughly 46% of them appeared once. 18% of the sample is in the top ten clones. The material sequenced was blood. The receptors originated from an elderly man in good health.

The chain has TRBV27 and TRBJ2-5; D perhaps matches TRBD1 (7 bases). Germline loops: CDR1 MNHEY, CDR2 SMNVEV (reference sequence). Trimming took off 6 bases at V and 4 bases at J, with 21 bases between the two ends. The CDR3 consists of 16 residues. The CDR3 is CASRPGRGVRRETQYF. The CDR3 bases are TGTGCCAGCAGGCCCGGCAGGGGGGTCCGACGAGAGACCCAGTACTTC.

The chain recombines TRBV7-2 with TRBJ2-5; tentative D call: TRBD1 (6 bases). This CDR3 is built from 14 residues. V gave up 4 bases and J gave up 7 bases, with 16 bases separating them. Looked up from germline, CDR1 is SGHTA and CDR2 is FQGNSA. CDR3 sequence reads: CASSSRPQGGTQYF. The CDR3 DNA follows: TGTGCCAGCAGCTCTAGACCCCAAGGGGGGACCCAGTACTTC.

The J gene is TRBJ1-2, the V gene TRBV27; no firm D call. Germline CDR1 is MNHEY and CDR2 is SMNVEV (reference sequence). V lost 3 bases to trimming and J lost 7 bases, with 9 bases between them. This CDR3 comprises 12 residues. This CDR3 is CASSFSGCGYTF. The CDR3 nucleotides read TGTGCCAGCAGTTTTTCGGGGTGTGGCTACACCTTC.

The chain is built from TRBV28 and TRBJ1-1, with TRBD1 as a possible D gene (5 bases). The CDR3 has 11 residues. The ends were cut back, 5 bases at V and 8 bases at J, with 9 bases in the middle. From germline, CDR1 is MDHEN and CDR2 SYDVKM. The DNA for the CDR3 is TGTGCCAGCAGTACAAGGACAGAAGCTTTCTTT. This sequence encodes CASSTRTEAFF.

The V gene is TRBV13, the J gene TRBJ1-4, with a possible D match to TRBD1 (5 bases). Trimming took 6 bases from V and 5 from J, leaving 13 bases between them. The germline V gene has CDR1 PRHDT and CDR2 FYEKMQ (reference sequence). The length of the CDR3 is 14 residues. CDR3 in amino acids: CASSPGGINEKLFF. The DNA for the CDR3 is TGTGCCAGCAGTCCCGGGGGAATCAATGAAAAACTGTTTTTT.

This sequence joins TRBV20-1 and TRBJ2-3; 8 positions agree with TRBD1. CDR1 and CDR2 (germline): DFQATT, SNEGSKA (reference sequence). This CDR3 has 14 amino acids. V lost 4 bases to trimming and J lost 2 bases; unmatched junction nucleotides: 5. Here the CDR3 DNA reads TGCAGTGCTAATAGGGGACAGGTCACAGATACGCAGTATTTT. This codes for CSANRGQVTDTQYF.

CDR3 sequence reads: CSARDGGAWNTEAFF. The CDR3 DNA is TGCAGTGCTAGAGATGGGGGGGCCTGGAACACTGAAGCTTTCTTT. V is TRBV20-1 and J is TRBJ1-1; D is possibly TRBD1 (6 bases). Germline loops: CDR1 DFQATT, CDR2 SNEGSKA (reference sequence). CDR3 length equals 15 residues. V was clipped by 0 bases and J by 1 base, with 12 bases between them.

This CDR3 reads CSAAGTGGPSVVYEQYF. The CDR3 DNA reads TGCAGTGCTGCCGGGACAGGGGGCCCATCGGTTGTCTACGAGCAGTACTTC. The V gene is TRBV20-1, the J gene TRBJ2-7; 12 bases are shared with TRBD1. CDR1 and CDR2 from the germline V gene are DFQATT and SNEGSKA (reference sequence). The V gene end was trimmed by 5 bases and the J gene end by 3 bases; junction bases not matched to a gene: 14. The length of the CDR3 is 17 residues.

The sample holds one count of this clonotype. The V gene is TRBV7-2, the J gene TRBJ2-1; D is unclear. Judging by the DNA end, TRBJ2-7 fits better; the J call may be wrong. This CDR3 comprises 16 residues. The germline V gene encodes CDR1 SGHTA and CDR2 FQGNSA. The DNA for the CDR3 is TGTGCCAGCAGCTTATATTCAGGCCTCCCCTACAATGAGCAGTACTTC. It specifies CASSLYSGLPYNEQYF.

The chain uses TRBV29-1 and TRBJ2-5, with 8 bases lining up with TRBD2. Germline values: CDR1 SQVTM, CDR2 ANQGSEA. V lost 3 bases and J lost 2; bases outside the gene matches: 2. This CDR3 region has 13 residues. CDR3 coding DNA: TGCAGCGTTGACCGGGGGGGACAAGAGACCCAGTACTTC. Amino acids: CSVDRGGQETQYF.